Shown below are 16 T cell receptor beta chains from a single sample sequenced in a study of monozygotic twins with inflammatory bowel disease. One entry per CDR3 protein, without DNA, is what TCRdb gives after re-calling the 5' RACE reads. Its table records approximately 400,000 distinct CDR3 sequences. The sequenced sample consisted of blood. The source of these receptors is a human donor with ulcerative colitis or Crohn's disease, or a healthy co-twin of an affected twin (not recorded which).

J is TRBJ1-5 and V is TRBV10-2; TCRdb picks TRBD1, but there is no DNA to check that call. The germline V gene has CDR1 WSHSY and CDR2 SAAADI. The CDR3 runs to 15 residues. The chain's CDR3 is CASSEGGDGNQPQHF.

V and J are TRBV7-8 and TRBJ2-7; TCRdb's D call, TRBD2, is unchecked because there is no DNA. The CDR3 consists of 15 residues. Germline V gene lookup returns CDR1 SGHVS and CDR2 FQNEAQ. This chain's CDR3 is CASSLKDLRASEQYF.

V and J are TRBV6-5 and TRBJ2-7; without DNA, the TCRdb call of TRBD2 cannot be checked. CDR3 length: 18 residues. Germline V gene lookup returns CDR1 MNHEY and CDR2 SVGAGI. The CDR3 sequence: CASSYTARLASKTYEQYF.

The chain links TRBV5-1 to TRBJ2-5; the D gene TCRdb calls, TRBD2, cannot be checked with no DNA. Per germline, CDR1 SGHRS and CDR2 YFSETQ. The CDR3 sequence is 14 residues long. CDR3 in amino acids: CASSLAGSGISQYF.

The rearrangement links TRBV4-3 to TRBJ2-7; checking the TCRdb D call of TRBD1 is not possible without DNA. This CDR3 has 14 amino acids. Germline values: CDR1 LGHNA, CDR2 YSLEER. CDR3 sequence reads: CASSQEGVMGEQYF.

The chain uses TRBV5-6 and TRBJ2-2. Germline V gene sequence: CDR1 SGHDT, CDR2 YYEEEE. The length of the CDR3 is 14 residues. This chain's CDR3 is CASSFYRNTGELFF.

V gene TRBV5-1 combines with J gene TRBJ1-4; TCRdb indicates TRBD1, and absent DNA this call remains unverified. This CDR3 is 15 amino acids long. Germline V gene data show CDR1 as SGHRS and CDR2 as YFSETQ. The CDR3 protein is CASSLGAGTNEKLFF.

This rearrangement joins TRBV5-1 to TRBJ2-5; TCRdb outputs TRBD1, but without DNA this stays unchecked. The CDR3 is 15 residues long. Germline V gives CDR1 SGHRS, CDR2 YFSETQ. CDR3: CASSSWTGRRETQYF. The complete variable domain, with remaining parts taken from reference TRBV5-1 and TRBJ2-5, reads KAGVTQTPRYLIKTRGQQVTLSCSPISGHRSVSWYQQTPGQGLQFLFEYFSETQRNKGNFPGRFSGRQFSNSRSEMNVSTLELGDSALYLCASSSWTGRRETQYFGPGTRLLVL.

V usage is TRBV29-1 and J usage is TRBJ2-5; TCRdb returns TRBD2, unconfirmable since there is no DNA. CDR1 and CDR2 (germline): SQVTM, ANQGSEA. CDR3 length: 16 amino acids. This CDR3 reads CSVDAKGPAPGETQYF.

This CDR3 reads CSWRREGSNEQFF. This sequence joins TRBV20-1 and TRBJ2-1; TCRdb designates TRBD2, a call that cannot be tested without DNA. This CDR3 region has 13 residues. CDR1 and CDR2 (germline): DFQATT, SNEGSKA (reference sequence).

CDR3 amino acids: CASSPDRGYGYTF. The V gene is TRBV7-2, the J gene TRBJ1-2; TCRdb designates TRBD1, a call that cannot be tested without DNA. The CDR3 contains 13 residues. Germline V gene data show CDR1 as SGHTA and CDR2 as FQGNSA.

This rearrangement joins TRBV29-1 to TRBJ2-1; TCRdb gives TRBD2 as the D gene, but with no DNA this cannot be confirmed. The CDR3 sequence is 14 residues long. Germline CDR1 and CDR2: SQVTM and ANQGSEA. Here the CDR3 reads CSDRGLAGVGEQFF.

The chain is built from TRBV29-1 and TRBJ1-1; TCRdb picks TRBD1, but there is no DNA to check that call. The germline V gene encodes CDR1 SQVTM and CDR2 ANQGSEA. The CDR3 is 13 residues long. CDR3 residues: CSVSLTGDTEAFF.

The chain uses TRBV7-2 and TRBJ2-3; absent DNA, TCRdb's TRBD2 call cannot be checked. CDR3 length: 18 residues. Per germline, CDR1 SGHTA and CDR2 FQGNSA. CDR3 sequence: CASSLGPPGTSGTDTQYF.

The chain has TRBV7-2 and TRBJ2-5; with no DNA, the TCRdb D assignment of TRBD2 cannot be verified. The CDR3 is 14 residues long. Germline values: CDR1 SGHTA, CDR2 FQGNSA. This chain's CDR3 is CASSPWTRKETQYF.

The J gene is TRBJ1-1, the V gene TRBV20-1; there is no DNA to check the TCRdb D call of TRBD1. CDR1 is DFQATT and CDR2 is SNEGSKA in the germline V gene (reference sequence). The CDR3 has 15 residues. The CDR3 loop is CSARDADSGNTEAFF.